This is a list of T cell receptor beta chains from one sample in a study of human T cells and chemical hapten exposure. TCRdb re-analysed the RACE reads in MiXCR, keeping a single row per CDR3 protein. This sample has 210,000 or so distinct CDR3 sequences, with more than 20% found just once. Sequencing was performed on whole blood, taken in connection with sensitization to the hapten diphenylcyclopropenone (DPC). Receptors were obtained from a woman aged 40 to 50 with alopecia areata. Some clones in this sample may be carry-over from other donors' samples. CDR3s include the opening cysteine and the closing phenylalanine or tryptophan. The order of the fields is CDR3 protein, CDR3 DNA, V gene, clone size, D gene, J gene. The D gene is left open where the match is weak. Size values are once, few and many counts, or a class for expanded clones, and some rows have none.

CDR3aa: CASSAGVLQETQYF; CDR3nt: TGTGCCAGTAGTGCAGGGGTCCTCCAAGAGACCCAGTACTTC; v_gene: TRBV19; abundance: few; d_gene: NA; j_gene: TRBJ2-5
CDR3aa: CSVGQGAEAFF; CDR3nt: TGCAGCGTTGGACAGGGGGCCGAAGCTTTCTTT; v_gene: TRBV29-1; abundance: few; d_gene: TRBD1; j_gene: TRBJ1-1
CDR3aa: CATRSIDGGTGELFF; CDR3nt: TGTGCCACCAGATCCATTGACGGGGGCACCGGGGAGCTGTTTTTT; v_gene: TRBV24-1; abundance: NA; d_gene: NA; j_gene: TRBJ2-2
CDR3aa: CATSDGDREAGELFF; CDR3nt: TGTGCCACCAGTGATGGGGACAGGGAGGCCGGGGAGCTGTTTTTT; v_gene: TRBV24-1; abundance: NA; d_gene: TRBD1; j_gene: TRBJ2-2
CDR3aa: CASSPMNTGELFF; CDR3nt: TGTGCCAGCAGCCCTATGAACACCGGGGAGCTGTTTTTT; v_gene: TRBV9; abundance: few; d_gene: NA; j_gene: TRBJ2-2
CDR3aa: CASSPDTSGFSYNEQFF; CDR3nt: TGTGCCAGCAGTCCGGATACTAGCGGCTTTTCGTACAATGAGCAGTTCTTC; v_gene: TRBV6-2/TRBV6-3; abundance: NA; d_gene: TRBD2; j_gene: TRBJ2-1
CDR3aa: CASSQERTSGLNEQFF; CDR3nt: TGCGCCAGCAGCCAAGAGCGGACTAGCGGACTTAATGAGCAGTTCTTC; v_gene: TRBV4-3; abundance: few; d_gene: TRBD2; j_gene: TRBJ2-1
CDR3aa: CASSYRDYTTDTQYF; CDR3nt: TGCGCCAGCAGCTACCGGGACTACACAACAGATACGCAGTATTTT; v_gene: TRBV4-3; abundance: few; d_gene: TRBD2; j_gene: TRBJ2-3
CDR3aa: CASSYSSTRGYTF; CDR3nt: TGTGCCAGCAGTTACTCGTCTACCAGAGGCTACACCTTC; v_gene: TRBV6-5; abundance: NA; d_gene: NA; j_gene: TRBJ1-2
CDR3aa: CSAERGMNTEAFF; CDR3nt: TGCAGTGCTGAGCGGGGGATGAACACTGAAGCTTTCTTT; v_gene: TRBV20-1; abundance: NA; d_gene: NA; j_gene: TRBJ1-1
CDR3aa: CASSQDLNRGYEQYF; CDR3nt: TGTGCCAGCAGCCAAGATCTAAACAGGGGCTACGAGCAGTACTTC; v_gene: TRBV3-1; abundance: NA; d_gene: TRBD1; j_gene: TRBJ2-7
CDR3aa: CSALGQGDQPQHF; CDR3nt: TGCAGTGCTTTGGGACAGGGGGATCAGCCCCAGCATTTT; v_gene: TRBV20-1; abundance: NA; d_gene: TRBD1; j_gene: TRBJ1-5